Listed below are T cell receptor beta chains from one sample, sequenced in a study of T cell responses to AZD1222 COVID-19 vaccine. Produced via immunoSEQ multiplex PCR; TCRdb's table is partial and in-frame only. Of 140,000 to 150,000 clones in the sample, 80% to 95% were seen once. Here the sequenced sample was peripheral blood, taken on day 0 of AZD1222 vaccination. The receptors originated from an adult in good health. The CDR3 runs from the conserved cysteine through the conserved F or W. D genes are given only for firm matches.

D gene	V gene	CDR3 protein
TRBD1	TRBV5-1	CASSSTGGSLWDGYEQYF
-	TRBV29-1	CSVEKQGLNTEAFF
-	TRBV11-2	CASSLEANQPQHF
-	TRBV7-3	CASSQVGGIQDTQYF
-	TRBV28	CASSSRQVVNEKLFF
-	TRBV24-1	CATSDDRNTIYF
-	TRBV28	CASRRMTASYEQYF
TRBD1	TRBV2	CASRGTASYEQYF
-	TRBV30	CAWSGAENQPQHF
-	TRBV21-1	CASSKVADGAQLQNTEAFF
-	TRBV5-5	CASSSLAQGTEAFF
-	TRBV6-1	CASSESGADSPLHF
TRBD1	TRBV11-2	CASSLGQGAYTGELFF
-	TRBV6-5	CASRPANYGYTF
TRBD1	TRBV28	CASSPTGRNTEAFF
TRBD1	TRBV6-5	CASSPDRANQPQHF
-	TRBV28	CASSGAYEQYF
TRBD2	TRBV27	CASSPSGRAFGEPQFF
-	TRBV20-1	CSASSRGSISEQYF
TRBD1	TRBV11-2	CASSLGPGQSMNTEAFF
-	TRBV24-1	CATSDSQSRYNEQFF
-	TRBV2	CASSEFGYEQYF
-	TRBV3-1/TRBV3-2	CASSQESGNTEAFF
TRBD1	TRBV6-4	CASSDSGQGVTDTQYF
-	TRBV2	CASSQQGWVDEQFF
TRBD1	TRBV30	CAWSGQGTLTGANVLTF
-	TRBV19	CASSISWRTGLAKNIQYF
-	TRBV28	CASSDRGYEQYF
-	TRBV5-5	CASQDPESLGTGNTIYF
-	TRBV4-1	CASSQVGGKLFF
-	TRBV18	CASSRSRADEQFF
-	TRBV5-1	CASSFETGYEQYF
-	TRBV18	CASSPVAFSYSRSGNTIYF
-	TRBV9	CASSRGLKSDTQYF
TRBD1	TRBV29-1	CSVYRDRGPEAFF
TRBD2	TRBV18	CASSPGAGLAGGYEQYF
-	TRBV25-1	CASSEFWGSKNIQYF
-	TRBV18	CASSSTRVDEEQYF
TRBD1	TRBV5-1	CASSLARGQGYYTEAFF
TRBD1	TRBV19	CASSTSGGLSEAFF
-	TRBV2	CASSEQGLTGNTIYF
TRBD1	TRBV5-1	CASSSQGTDTEAFF
-	TRBV5-4	CASSWGGSTDTQYF
TRBD2	TRBV5-4	CASSYRFSGGNEQFF
TRBD2	TRBV10-3	CAIRGSSYEQYF
-	TRBV7-9	CASFAPANTEAFF
-	TRBV7-3	CASSIRSNSPLHF
TRBD1	TRBV28	CASSTGTAFFDTQYF
TRBD1	TRBV11-2	CASSRKLPGQGSTEAFF